Presented here are 10 T cell receptor beta chains from one specimen sequenced in a study of blood T cell repertoires in COVID-19. Using immunoSEQ multiplex PCR, the repertoire was profiled, and TCRdb retains in-frame clones only, with some absent. The sample consists of about 160,000 clones, roughly 80% of them appearing once. Sequencing input: peripheral blood. Receptor source: a woman in her thirties or forties with COVID-19, enrolled during active disease.

The rearrangement joins TRBV19 to TRBJ2-3, with a tentative D call TRBD2 (6 bases). Looked up from germline, CDR1 is LNHDA and CDR2 is SQIVND (reference sequence). Trimming pared 6 bases from V and 4 bases from J, leaving 23 bases between. This CDR3 is 17 amino acids long. The CDR3 sequence is CASSPDIWGVKADTQYF. CDR3 nucleotides: TGTGCCAGTAGCCCGGACATCTGGGGGGTGAAGGCAGATACGCAGTATTTT.

V usage is TRBV19 and J usage is TRBJ2-1; 8 positions match TRBD1. V lost 6 bases and J lost 9; bases outside the gene matches: 13. Germline V gives CDR1 LNHDA, CDR2 SQIVND (reference sequence). The CDR3 runs 15 residues. For the CDR3, the DNA is TGTGCCAGTAGGCTCCGGGCAGGGGGCATTGGTGAGCAGTTCTTC. Its translation is CASRLRAGGIGEQFF.

V is TRBV7-6 and J is TRBJ2-5, with a possible D match to TRBD2 (5 bases). Looked up from germline, CDR1 is SGHVS and CDR2 is FNYEAQ. The CDR3 runs to 16 residues. V lost 4 bases to trimming and J lost 0 bases, with 15 bases between them. CDR3 sequence: CASSSPPGRDQETQYF. Here the CDR3 DNA reads TGTGCCAGCAGCTCACCTCCGGGGAGAGACCAAGAGACCCAGTACTTC.

The chain links TRBV7-2 to TRBJ1-2; 7 nucleotides line up with TRBD1. The CDR3 runs 13 residues. Germline loops: CDR1 SGHTA, CDR2 FQGNSA. J lost 5 bases, V lost 1 base, and 1 base had no gene match. The CDR3 DNA is TGTGCCAGCAGCTTAGGGGGACAGTATGGCTACACCTTC. Protein: CASSLGGQYGYTF. Full variable domain (missing parts from reference TRBV7-2 and TRBJ1-2): GAGVSQSPSNKVTEKGKDVELRCDPISGHTALYWYRQSLGQGLEFLIYFQGNSAPDKSGLPSDRFSAERTGGSVSTLTIQRTQQEDSAVYLCASSLGGQYGYTFGSGTRLTVV.

The rearrangement links TRBV18 to TRBJ2-3; D unresolved. This CDR3 spans 16 amino acids. Trimming removed 4 bases at V and 0 bases at J, with 14 bases between. Germline CDR1 and CDR2: KGHSH and LQKENI. This CDR3 is CASSLAITSSTDTQYF. In nucleotides, the CDR3 is TGTGCCAGCTCACTTGCGATAACCTCTAGCACAGATACGCAGTATTTT.

The chain joins TRBV27 to TRBJ2-7; the D gene is possibly TRBD1 (7 bases). Per germline, CDR1 MNHEY and CDR2 SMNVEV (reference sequence). Deletions cut 5 bases from V and 5 bases from J, with 16 bases between. The CDR3 has 14 residues. The CDR3 spells CASSRGTALNEQYF. CDR3 sequence (DNA): TGTGCCAGCAGTCGCGGGACAGCACTCAACGAGCAGTACTTC.

The rearrangement joins TRBV2 to TRBJ2-7, with 9 nucleotides matching TRBD1. The junction had 6 bases not matched to a gene; V was cut back by 3 bases and J by 6 bases. The length of the CDR3 is 14 residues. Per the germline V gene, CDR1 is SNHLY and CDR2 is FYNNEI. The CDR3 DNA sequence: TGTGCCAGCAGTGACCGGACAGGGGCGGCCGAGCAGTACTTC. It translates to CASSDRTGAAEQYF.

V and J are TRBV2 and TRBJ2-3, with D uncertain. Trimming took 7 bases from V and 0 from J, leaving 17 bases between them. Germline lookup yields CDR1 SNHLY and CDR2 FYNNEI. The CDR3 runs to 16 residues. CDR3 sequence reads: CASIWADSASTDTQYF. DNA of the CDR3: TGTGCCAGCATATGGGCCGATAGTGCTAGCACAGATACGCAGTATTTT.

This chain joins TRBV2 and TRBJ1-1; the D gene is possibly TRBD1 (6 bases). V was trimmed by 2 bases and J by 1 base, leaving 11 bases between them. Per germline, CDR1 SNHLY and CDR2 FYNNEI. The CDR3 runs to 15 residues. The CDR3 sequence: CASSERGGGNTEAFF. In DNA form, the CDR3 reads TGTGCCAGCAGTGAACGGGGAGGGGGGAACACTGAAGCTTTCTTT. The whole variable domain, filled in from reference TRBV2 and TRBJ1-1, reads EPEVTQTPSHQVTQMGQEVILRCVPISNHLYFYWYRQILGQKVEFLVSFYNNEISEKSEIFDDQFSVERPDGSNFTLKIRSTKLEDSAMYFCASSERGGGNTEAFFGQGTRLTVV.

The rearrangement uses TRBV11-3 and TRBJ2-3; possible D gene TRBD2, 6 bases. The ends were cut back, 3 bases at V and 2 bases at J, with 9 bases in the middle. This CDR3 has 14 residues. In germline, CDR1 is SGHNT, CDR2 YENEEA. Here the CDR3 reads CASSFTGVTDTQYF. CDR3 nucleotide sequence: TGTGCCAGCAGCTTTACGGGAGTCACAGATACGCAGTATTTT.